The 26 T cell receptor beta chains below come from one sample, sequenced in a study of CD8 T cells in ankylosing spondylitis. Study observations and caveats: Characteristic of ankylosing spondylitis blood, it appeared, was a TCR beta motif comprising roughly 8 highly homologous variants.

For these receptors, no antigen is known. TCRdb fed the 5' RACE reads into MiXCR, producing one record per CDR3 protein. The sample contains fewer than 400,000 distinct CDR3 sequences, 20% to 25% of which appear only once. Sequenced material: blood, either unsorted or a sorted T cell fraction (not recorded which). Receptors originate from a male donor with ankylosing spondylitis.

This sequence joins TRBV20-1 and TRBJ2-1; 8 bases map to TRBD2. CDR3 length: 13 residues. Trimming took 6 bases from V and 3 from J; bases not matched to a gene: 4. CDR1 is DFQATT and CDR2 is SNEGSKA in the germline V gene (reference sequence). DNA of the CDR3: TGCAGTGCCGGGAGGGGAGGCTACAATGAGCAGTTCTTC. It specifies CSAGRGGYNEQFF.

The gene calls are TRBV7-2 and TRBJ1-3; a weak D match, TRBD1 (6 bases). CDR3 length: 16 residues. CDR1 and CDR2 from the germline V gene are SGHTA and FQGNSA. Trimming cost V 5 bases and J 0 bases, with 14 bases left between them. The CDR3, as DNA: TGTGCCAGCAGCGGCTACAGGGTGACCTCTGGAAACACCATATATTTT. Encoded protein: CASSGYRVTSGNTIYF.

This sequence joins TRBV29-1 and TRBJ2-1, with D hard to call. CDR3 size: 11 residues. Germline lookup yields CDR1 SQVTM and CDR2 ANQGSEA. Trimming shortened V by 5 bases and J by 6 bases, and 8 bases separated the two germline ends. As DNA, the CDR3 is TGCAGCGTTCATAATGGCAATGAGCAGTTCTTC. This encodes CSVHNGNEQFF.

In its sample, this clonotype was seen many times. The junction differs from germline at one of its ends, possibly a read error. This chain uses TRBV18 with TRBJ2-2; D unclear. The germline V gene has CDR1 KGHSH and CDR2 LQKENI. This CDR3 comprises 12 residues. The CDR3 spells CASSPGTGELFF. The CDR3, as DNA: TGCGCCAGCAGCCCGGGCACCGGGGAGCTGTTTTTT.

The genes are TRBV11-1 and TRBJ2-7; 7 bases line up with TRBD2. Per the germline V gene, CDR1 is SGHAT and CDR2 is FQDESV (reference sequence). The CDR3 sequence is 13 residues long. V lost 5 bases, J lost 9 bases, and 10 bases stayed unmatched. The CDR3 loop reads CASSPLREAGQYF. In nucleotides, the CDR3 is TGTGCCAGCAGCCCACTCCGGGAGGCAGGGCAGTACTTC.

This clonotype was seen a handful of times. The chain uses TRBV18 and TRBJ1-2, with D unresolved. Germline CDR1 and CDR2: KGHSH and LQKENI. The CDR3 runs to 15 residues. V lost 1 base and J 2 bases, leaving 11 bases between the germline ends. The CDR3 loop is CASSPRNRENYGYTF. The CDR3 bases are TGTGCCAGCTCACCACGGAACAGAGAGAACTATGGCTACACCTTC.

J is TRBJ2-1 and V is TRBV6-1, with 12 bases that match TRBD1. The CDR3 spans 15 residues. Germline CDR1 reads MNHNS; CDR2 reads SASEGT. The V and J ends lost 5 bases and 5 bases, in that order; junction bases with no gene match: 4. CDR3 region: CASSPGTGGHNEQFF. The CDR3 coding sequence is TGTGCCAGCAGTCCCGGGACAGGGGGCCACAATGAGCAGTTCTTC.

This clonotype has a count of ten or more. The CDR3 DNA reads as TGCGCCAGCAGGAGGGGGCAGGGGGAATACAATGAGCAGTTCTTC. It specifies CASRRGQGEYNEQFF. V and J are TRBV5-1 and TRBJ2-1, with 7 nucleotides matching TRBD1. This CDR3 region has 15 residues. Germline CDR1 and CDR2: SGHRS and YFSETQ. V lost 5 bases to trimming and J lost 4 bases; unmatched junction nucleotides: 9.

This clonotype was detected a few times. The rearrangement links TRBV5-1 to TRBJ2-5, with D possibly called TRBD1 or TRBD2 (5 bases each). The CDR3 loop spans 17 amino acids. V was shortened by 0 bases and J by 5 bases, with 20 bases between the two germline ends. Germline-derived CDR1 and CDR2 are SGHRS and YFSETQ. The DNA of the CDR3 is TGCGCCAGCAGCTTGGGAGTCACGCAGGGAGAGTTGGAGACCCAGTACTTC. It yields the protein CASSLGVTQGELETQYF.

This clonotype was seen more than once but under ten times. The rearrangement joins TRBV12-3 or TRBV12-4 to TRBJ2-2, with unresolved D. V was trimmed by 5 bases and J by 5 bases, leaving 21 bases between them. CDR3 length equals 17 residues. CDR3 loop: CASSPQPTRFLTGELFF. CDR3 in DNA: TGTGCCAGCAGTCCACAGCCAACCAGGTTTTTAACCGGGGAGCTGTTTTTT.

The V and J genes are TRBV6-2 or TRBV6-3 and TRBJ2-7, with D unresolved. Germline CDR1 is MNHEY and CDR2 is SVGEGT. V lost 2 bases and J 6 bases, leaving 11 bases between the germline ends. The CDR3 sequence is 13 residues long. The DNA of the CDR3 is TGTGCCAGCAGTTACGGGGAACGTTCCGAGCAGTACTTC. Encoded protein: CASSYGERSEQYF.

This clonotype has more than one count but fewer than ten. V is TRBV7-9 and J is TRBJ2-3; 8 bases agree with TRBD2. The CDR3 contains 15 residues. Germline assignment: CDR1 SEHNR and CDR2 FQNEAQ (reference sequence). The ends lost 2 bases at V and 4 bases at J; junction bases unmatched: 5. Here the CDR3 reads CASSLRSGSADTQYF. Written as DNA, the CDR3 is TGTGCCAGCAGCTTAAGGAGCGGGAGCGCAGATACGCAGTATTTT.

This clonotype was observed many times. J is TRBJ2-7 and V is TRBV29-1; perhaps TRBD2 as D (5 bases). The germline V gene has CDR1 SQVTM and CDR2 ANQGSEA. V shed 7 bases and J shed 3 bases, with 13 bases lying between them. The CDR3 spans 12 residues. CDR3 sequence (DNA): TGCAGCGCTGAGAGGGCCGACTACGAGCAGTACTTC. Its translation is CSAERADYEQYF.

This clonotype was found a few times. V gene TRBV30 combines with J gene TRBJ1-5; D is possibly TRBD1 (5 bases). The CDR3 is made up of 16 amino acids. Germline V gene sequence: CDR1 GTSNPN, CDR2 SVGIG (reference sequence). V lost 0 bases, J lost 3 bases, and 15 bases lay in between. CDR3 residues: CAWSVGVGEDNQPQHF. CDR3 nucleotides: TGTGCCTGGAGTGTTGGGGTAGGGGAGGACAATCAGCCCCAGCATTTT.

This sequence joins TRBV6-1 and TRBJ2-1, with a weak D call TRBD2 (6 bases). The CDR3 is 15 amino acids. Trimming removed 1 base from V and 5 bases from J, with 12 bases in between. Germline V CDR1 and CDR2: MNHNS, SASEGT. CDR3 residues: CASSEVSGPHNEQFF. The CDR3 DNA is TGTGCCAGCAGTGAAGTTAGCGGCCCTCACAATGAGCAGTTCTTC.

The genes are TRBV12-3 or TRBV12-4 and TRBJ1-2; D is possibly TRBD1 (6 bases). The CDR3 has 14 amino acids. Trimming cost V 1 base and J 4 bases, with 10 bases left between them. CDR3 in amino acids: CASSLGRGLYGYTF. The CDR3 nucleotides are TGTGCCAGCAGTTTAGGACGGGGGCTCTATGGCTACACCTTC.

This clonotype came up a few times. CDR3 residues: CASSPPGGNNDEQFF. CDR3 nucleotides: TGTGCCAGCAGCCCCCCGGGGGGTAACAATGATGAGCAGTTCTTC. This chain uses TRBV7-3 with TRBJ2-1; 7 positions agree with TRBD2. This CDR3 contains 15 residues. Germline V CDR1 and CDR2: SGHTA, FQGTGA. The J segment lost 8 bases and the V segment lost 5 bases, leaving 12 bases of the junction unmatched.

The chain links TRBV11-2 to TRBJ2-1, with no clear D. CDR3 length: 16 amino acids. The germline gives CDR1 SGHAT, CDR2 FQNNGV. Trimming shortened V by 6 bases and J by 7 bases, and 22 bases separated the two germline ends. DNA of the CDR3: TGTGCCAGCAGTCAGACTGGTGAGGCCGTGGGGAATGAGCAGTTCTTC. Encoded protein: CASSQTGEAVGNEQFF.

The chain carries TRBV12-3 or TRBV12-4 and TRBJ1-1, with 10 bases fitting TRBD1. The trim removed 4 bases at V and 6 bases at J, leaving 11 bases unmatched. This CDR3 is 16 amino acids long. CDR3: CASSSISGTGAPEAFF. The CDR3 nucleotides read TGTGCCAGCAGTTCGATTTCCGGGACAGGGGCACCTGAAGCTTTCTTT.

This clonotype has only a few counts. The chain couples TRBV4-1 to TRBJ2-5; 14 positions agree with TRBD2. Germline V gene lookup returns CDR1 MGHRA and CDR2 YSYEKL. The CDR3 runs to 16 residues. V trimming: 4 bases; J trimming: 1 base; junction bases outside the gene matches: 2. The CDR3: CASSLGTSGGQETQYF. The CDR3, as DNA: TGCGCCAGCAGCCTCGGGACTAGCGGGGGCCAAGAGACCCAGTACTTC.

The chain employs TRBV6-1 and TRBJ1-5; 7 bases are a match to TRBD1. This CDR3 is built from 15 residues. V trimming: 2 bases; J trimming: 5 bases; junction bases outside the gene matches: 6. Germline V gene sequence: CDR1 MNHNS, CDR2 SASEGT. In DNA, the CDR3 is TGTGCCAGCAGTGAACTTGGGACAGTAGATCAGCCCCAGCATTTT. Translated: CASSELGTVDQPQHF.

The chain couples TRBV11-2 to TRBJ2-1; tentatively, D is TRBD1 (8 bases). CDR1 is SGHAT and CDR2 is FQNNGV in the germline V gene. This CDR3 is built from 15 residues. Trimming removed 0 bases from V and 10 bases from J, with 16 bases in between. The DNA of the CDR3 is TGTGCCAGCAGCTTAGAACGGACAGGGAGGGTAGAGCAGTTCTTC. As protein: CASSLERTGRVEQFF.

This clonotype came up a few times. This chain connects TRBV7-9 to TRBJ2-3; the D gene is possibly TRBD2 (5 bases). Trimming cost V 5 bases and J 1 base, with 13 bases left between them. The CDR3 consists of 15 residues. The germline gives CDR1 SEHNR, CDR2 FQNEAQ (reference sequence). The CDR3 spells CASSPRTVGTDTQYF. CDR3 sequence (DNA): TGTGCCAGCAGCCCACGGACTGTGGGCACAGATACGCAGTATTTT.

This chain joins TRBV10-3 and TRBJ2-5; tentatively, D is TRBD2 (5 bases). The CDR3 length is 15 residues. Germline V gives CDR1 ENHRY, CDR2 SYGVKD. V lost 2 bases to trimming and J lost 2 bases, with 12 bases between them. CDR3 loop: CAISEVHEGQETQYF. The CDR3 DNA sequence: TGTGCCATCAGTGAGGTTCACGAGGGTCAAGAGACCCAGTACTTC.

This clonotype was detected a few times. The V and J genes are TRBV6-1 and TRBJ2-7; D ambiguous. Germline CDR1 and CDR2: MNHNS and SASEGT. The CDR3 is made up of 13 amino acids. The V and J ends lost 8 bases and 0 bases respectively, with 11 bases between them. CDR3 sequence reads: CASGVAGSYEQYF. CDR3 in DNA: TGTGCCAGCGGTGTGGCTGGCTCCTACGAGCAGTACTTC.

This clonotype came up a few times. The rearrangement links TRBV6-2 or TRBV6-3 to TRBJ2-7, with 8 bases lining up with TRBD1. The V gene end was trimmed by 4 bases and the J gene end by 0 bases; junction bases not matched to a gene: 8. CDR3 length: 16 amino acids. Germline V gene data show CDR1 as MNHEY and CDR2 as SVGEGT. CDR3 in amino acids: CASSSPRTGISYEQYF. The CDR3 DNA follows: TGTGCCAGCAGTTCCCCTCGGACAGGGATCTCCTACGAGCAGTACTTC.